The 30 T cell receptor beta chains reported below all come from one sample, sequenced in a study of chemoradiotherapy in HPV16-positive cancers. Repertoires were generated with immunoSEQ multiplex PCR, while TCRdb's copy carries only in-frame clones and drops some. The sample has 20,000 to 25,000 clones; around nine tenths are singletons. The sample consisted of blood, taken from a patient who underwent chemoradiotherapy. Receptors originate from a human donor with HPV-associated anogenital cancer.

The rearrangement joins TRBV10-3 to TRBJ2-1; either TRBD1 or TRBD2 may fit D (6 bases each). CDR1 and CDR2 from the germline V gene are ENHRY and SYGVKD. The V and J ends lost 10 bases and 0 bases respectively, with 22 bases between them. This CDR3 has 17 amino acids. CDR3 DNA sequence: TGTGCCACGGGGGCAGGGTCCTCATCAAGCTCCTACAATGAGCAGTTCTTC. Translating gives CATGAGSSSSSYNEQFF.

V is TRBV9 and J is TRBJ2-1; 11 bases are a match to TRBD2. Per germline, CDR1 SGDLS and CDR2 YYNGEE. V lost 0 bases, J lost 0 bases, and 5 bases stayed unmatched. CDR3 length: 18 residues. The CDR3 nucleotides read TGTGCCAGCAGCGTAGGGTTAGCGGGGGGGCCCTCCTACAATGAGCAGTTCTTC. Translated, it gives CASSVGLAGGPSYNEQFF.

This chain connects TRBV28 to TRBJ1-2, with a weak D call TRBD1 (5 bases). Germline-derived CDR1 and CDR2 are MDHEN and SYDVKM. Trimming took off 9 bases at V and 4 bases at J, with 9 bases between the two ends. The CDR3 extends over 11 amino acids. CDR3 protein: CASGQGYGYTF. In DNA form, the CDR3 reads TGTGCCAGTGGGCAGGGCTATGGCTACACCTTC.

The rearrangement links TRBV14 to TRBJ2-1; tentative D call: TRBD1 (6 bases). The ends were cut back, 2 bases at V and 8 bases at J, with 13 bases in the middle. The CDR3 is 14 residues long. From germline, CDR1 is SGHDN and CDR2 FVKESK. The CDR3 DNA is TGTGCCAGCAGCCAACAGGGGCTCAAGGATGAGCAGTTCTTC. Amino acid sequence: CASSQQGLKDEQFF. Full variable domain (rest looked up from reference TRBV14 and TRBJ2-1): EAGVTQFPSHSVIEKGQTVTLRCDPISGHDNLYWYRRVMGKEIKFLLHFVKESKQDESGMPNNRFLAERTGGTYSTLKVQPAELEDSGVYFCASSQQGLKDEQFFGPGTRLTVL.

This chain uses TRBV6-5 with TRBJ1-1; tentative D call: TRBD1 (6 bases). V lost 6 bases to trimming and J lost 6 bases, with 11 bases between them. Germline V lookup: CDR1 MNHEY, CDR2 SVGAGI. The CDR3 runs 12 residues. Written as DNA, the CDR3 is TGTGCCAGCAGCAAAACAGGGTCTGAAGCTTTCTTT. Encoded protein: CASSKTGSEAFF.

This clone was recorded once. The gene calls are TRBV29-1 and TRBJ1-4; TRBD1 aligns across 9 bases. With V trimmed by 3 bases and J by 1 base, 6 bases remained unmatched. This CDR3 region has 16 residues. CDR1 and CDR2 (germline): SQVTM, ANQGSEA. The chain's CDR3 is CSVDSNRGRTNEKLFF. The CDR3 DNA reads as TGCAGCGTTGATAGTAACAGGGGGCGAACTAATGAAAAACTGTTTTTT. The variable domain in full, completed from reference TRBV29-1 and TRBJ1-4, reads SAVISQKPSRDICQRGTSLTIQCQVDSQVTMMFWYRQQPGQSLTLIATANQGSEATYESGFVIDKFPISRPNLTFSTLTVSNMSPEDSSIYLCSVDSNRGRTNEKLFFGSGTQLSVL.

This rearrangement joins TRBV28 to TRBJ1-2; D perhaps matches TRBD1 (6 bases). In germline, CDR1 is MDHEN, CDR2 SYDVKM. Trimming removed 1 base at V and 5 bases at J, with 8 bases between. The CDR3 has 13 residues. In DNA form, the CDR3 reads TGTGCCAGCAGTTTATCAGGGGCGTATGGCTACACCTTC. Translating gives CASSLSGAYGYTF.

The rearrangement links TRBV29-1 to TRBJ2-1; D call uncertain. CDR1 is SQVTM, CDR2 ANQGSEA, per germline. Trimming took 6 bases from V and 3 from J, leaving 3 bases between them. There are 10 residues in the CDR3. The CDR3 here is CSVDYNEQFF. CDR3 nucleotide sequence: TGCAGCGTAGACTACAATGAGCAGTTCTTC.

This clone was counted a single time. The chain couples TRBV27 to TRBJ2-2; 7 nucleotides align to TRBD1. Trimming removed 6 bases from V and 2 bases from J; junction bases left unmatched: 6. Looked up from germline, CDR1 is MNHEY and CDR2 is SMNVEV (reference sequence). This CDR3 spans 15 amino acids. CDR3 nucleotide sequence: TGTGCCAGCAGCAAAAGACAGGGCAACACCGGGGAGCTGTTTTTT. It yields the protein CASSKRQGNTGELFF.

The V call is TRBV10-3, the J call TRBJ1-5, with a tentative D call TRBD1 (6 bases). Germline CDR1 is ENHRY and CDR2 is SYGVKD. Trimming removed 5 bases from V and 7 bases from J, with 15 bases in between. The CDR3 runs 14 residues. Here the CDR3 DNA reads TGTGCCATCAGTAAATCAGGGGAGGGCCAGCCCCAGCATTTT. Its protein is CAISKSGEGQPQHF.

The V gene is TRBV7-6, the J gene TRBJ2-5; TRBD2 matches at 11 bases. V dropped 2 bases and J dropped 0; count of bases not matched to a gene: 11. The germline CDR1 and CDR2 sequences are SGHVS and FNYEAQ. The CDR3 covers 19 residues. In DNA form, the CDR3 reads TGTGCCAGCAGCTTACCGGAAGAGACTAGCGGGGAGAACCAAGAGACCCAGTACTTC. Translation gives CASSLPEETSGENQETQYF.

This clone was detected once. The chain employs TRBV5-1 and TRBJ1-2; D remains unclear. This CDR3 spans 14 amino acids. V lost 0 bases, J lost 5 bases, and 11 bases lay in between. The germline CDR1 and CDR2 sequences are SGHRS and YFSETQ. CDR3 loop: CASSLDGQIYGYTF. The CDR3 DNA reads TGCGCCAGCAGCTTGGATGGTCAGATTTATGGCTACACCTTC.

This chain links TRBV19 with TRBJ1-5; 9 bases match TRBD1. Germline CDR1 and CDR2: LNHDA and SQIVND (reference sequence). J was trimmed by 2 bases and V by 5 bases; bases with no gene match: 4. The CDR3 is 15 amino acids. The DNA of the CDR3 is TGTGCCAGTAGTCTTAGGACAGGGGGCAATCAGCCCCAGCATTTT. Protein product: CASSLRTGGNQPQHF.

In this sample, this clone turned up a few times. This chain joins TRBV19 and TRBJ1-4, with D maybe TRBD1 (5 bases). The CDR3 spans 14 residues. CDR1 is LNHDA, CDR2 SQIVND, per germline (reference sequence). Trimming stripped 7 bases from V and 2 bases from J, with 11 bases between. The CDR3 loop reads CASNRRGTNEKLFF. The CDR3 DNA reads TGTGCCAGTAACCGGCGGGGGACTAATGAAAAACTGTTTTTT.

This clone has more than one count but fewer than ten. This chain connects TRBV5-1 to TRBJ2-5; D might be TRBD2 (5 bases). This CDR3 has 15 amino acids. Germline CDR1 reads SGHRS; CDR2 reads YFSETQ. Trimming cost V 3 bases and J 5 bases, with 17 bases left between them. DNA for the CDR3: TGCGCCAGCAGCTCAATCCCGGGGTCGGGCGAGACCCAGTACTTC. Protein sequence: CASSSIPGSGETQYF.

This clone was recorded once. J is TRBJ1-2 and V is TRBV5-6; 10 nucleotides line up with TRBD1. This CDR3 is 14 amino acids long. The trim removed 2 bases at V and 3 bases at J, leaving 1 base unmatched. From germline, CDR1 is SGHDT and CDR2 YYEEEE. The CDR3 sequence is CASSFGTGDYGYTF. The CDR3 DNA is TGTGCCAGCAGCTTTGGGACAGGGGACTATGGCTACACCTTC.

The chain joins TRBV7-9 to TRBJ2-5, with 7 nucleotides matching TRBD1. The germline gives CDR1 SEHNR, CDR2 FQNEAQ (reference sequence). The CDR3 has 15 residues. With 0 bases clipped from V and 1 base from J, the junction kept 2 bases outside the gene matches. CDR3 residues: CASSLAGQPQETQYF. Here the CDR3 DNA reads TGTGCCAGCAGCTTAGCGGGACAGCCCCAAGAGACCCAGTACTTC.

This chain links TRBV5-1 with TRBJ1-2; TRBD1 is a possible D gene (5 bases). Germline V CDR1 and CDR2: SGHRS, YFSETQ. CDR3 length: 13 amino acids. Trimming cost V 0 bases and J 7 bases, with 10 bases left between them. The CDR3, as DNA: TGCGCCAGCAGCTTGGCAGGGAGAAGTGGCTACACCTTC. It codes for CASSLAGRSGYTF. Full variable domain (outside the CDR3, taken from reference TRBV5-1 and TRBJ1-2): KAGVTQTPRYLIKTRGQQVTLSCSPISGHRSVSWYQQTPGQGLQFLFEYFSETQRNKGNFPGRFSGRQFSNSRSEMNVSTLELGDSALYLCASSLAGRSGYTFGSGTRLTVV.

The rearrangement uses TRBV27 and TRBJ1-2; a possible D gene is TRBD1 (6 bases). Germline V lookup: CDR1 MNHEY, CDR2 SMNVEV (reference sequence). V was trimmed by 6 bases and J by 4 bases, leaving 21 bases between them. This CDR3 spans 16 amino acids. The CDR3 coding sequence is TGTGCCAGCAGGGAATCCGGGACATGGGGAGTCTATGGCTACACCTTC. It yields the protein CASRESGTWGVYGYTF.

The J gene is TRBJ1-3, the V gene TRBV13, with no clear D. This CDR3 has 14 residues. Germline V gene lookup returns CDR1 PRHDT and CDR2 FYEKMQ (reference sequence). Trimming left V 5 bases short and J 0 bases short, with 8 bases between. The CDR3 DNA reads TGTGCCAGCAGCCACCAGGACTCTGGAAACACCATATATTTT. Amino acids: CASSHQDSGNTIYF.

This CDR3 reads CASSLAQHGSYSNQPQHF. The CDR3 DNA reads as TGTGCCAGCAGCTTGGCCCAACATGGGTCCTATAGCAATCAGCCCCAGCATTTT. This chain joins TRBV5-8 and TRBJ1-5; unclear D gene. Germline CDR1 SGHTS, CDR2 YDEGEE. The CDR3 runs 18 residues. Trimming stripped 0 bases from V and 0 bases from J, with 16 bases between.

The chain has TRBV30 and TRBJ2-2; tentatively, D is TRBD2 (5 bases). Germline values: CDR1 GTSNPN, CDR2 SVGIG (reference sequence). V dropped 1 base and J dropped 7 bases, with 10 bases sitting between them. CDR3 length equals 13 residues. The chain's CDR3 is CAWSERVSGELFF. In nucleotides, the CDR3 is TGTGCCTGGAGTGAGAGGGTGAGCGGGGAGCTGTTTTTT.

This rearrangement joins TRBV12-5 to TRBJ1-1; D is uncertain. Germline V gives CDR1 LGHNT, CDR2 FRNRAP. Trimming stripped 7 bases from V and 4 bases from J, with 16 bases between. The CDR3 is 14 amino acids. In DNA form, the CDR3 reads TGTGCTAGTGCCCTTAGTACACCTGGCACTGAAGCTTTCTTT. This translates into CASALSTPGTEAFF. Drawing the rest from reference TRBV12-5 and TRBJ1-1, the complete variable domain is DARVTQTPRHKVTEMGQEVTMRCQPILGHNTVFWYRQTMMQGLELLAYFRNRAPLDDSGMPKDRFSAEMPDATLATLKIQPSEPRDSAVYFCASALSTPGTEAFFGQGTRLTVV.

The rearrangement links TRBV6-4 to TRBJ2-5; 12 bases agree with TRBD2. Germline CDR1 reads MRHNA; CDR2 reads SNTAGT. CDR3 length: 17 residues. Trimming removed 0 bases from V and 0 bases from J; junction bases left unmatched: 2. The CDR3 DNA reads TGTGCCAGCAGTGACTCGACTAGCGGGGGATACCAAGAGACCCAGTACTTC. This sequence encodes CASSDSTSGGYQETQYF.

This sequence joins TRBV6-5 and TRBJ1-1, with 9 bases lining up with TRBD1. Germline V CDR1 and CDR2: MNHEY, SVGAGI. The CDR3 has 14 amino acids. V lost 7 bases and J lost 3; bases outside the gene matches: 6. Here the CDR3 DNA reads TGTGCCAGCAACACCCGGACAGGGGACACTGAAGCTTTCTTT. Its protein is CASNTRTGDTEAFF.

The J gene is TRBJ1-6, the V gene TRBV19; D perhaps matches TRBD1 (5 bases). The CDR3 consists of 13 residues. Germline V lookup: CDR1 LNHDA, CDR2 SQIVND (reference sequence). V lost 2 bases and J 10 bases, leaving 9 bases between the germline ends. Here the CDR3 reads CASSISGPSPLHF. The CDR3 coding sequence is TGTGCCAGTAGTATATCAGGGCCCTCACCCCTCCACTTT. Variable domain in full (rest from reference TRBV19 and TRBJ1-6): DGGITQSPKYLFRKEGQNVTLSCEQNLNHDAMYWYRQDPGQGLRLIYYSQIVNDFQKGDIAEGYSVSREKKESFPLTVTSAQKNPTAFYLCASSISGPSPLHFGNGTRLTVT.

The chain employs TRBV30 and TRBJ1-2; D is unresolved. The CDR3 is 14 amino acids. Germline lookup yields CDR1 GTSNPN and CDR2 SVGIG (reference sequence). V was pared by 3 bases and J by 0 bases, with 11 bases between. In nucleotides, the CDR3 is TGTGCCTGGAGACTGAGAGAGCCTAACTATGGCTACACCTTC. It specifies CAWRLREPNYGYTF.

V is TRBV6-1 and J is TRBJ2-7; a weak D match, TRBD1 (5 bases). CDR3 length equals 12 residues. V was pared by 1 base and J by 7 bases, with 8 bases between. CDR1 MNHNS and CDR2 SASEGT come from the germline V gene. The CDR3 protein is CASSEEGWEQYF. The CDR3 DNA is TGTGCCAGCAGTGAAGAGGGGTGGGAGCAGTACTTC.

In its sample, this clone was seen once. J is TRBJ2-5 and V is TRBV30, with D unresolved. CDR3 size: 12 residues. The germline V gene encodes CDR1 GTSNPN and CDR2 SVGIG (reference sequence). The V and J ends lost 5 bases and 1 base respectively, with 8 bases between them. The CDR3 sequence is CAWGTSQETQYF. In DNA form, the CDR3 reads TGTGCCTGGGGTACAAGCCAAGAGACCCAGTACTTC.

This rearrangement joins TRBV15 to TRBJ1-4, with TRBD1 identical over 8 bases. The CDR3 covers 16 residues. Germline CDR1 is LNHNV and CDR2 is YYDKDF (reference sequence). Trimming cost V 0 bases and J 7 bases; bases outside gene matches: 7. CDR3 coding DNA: TGTGCCACCAGCAGAGATCCTACAGGGGGGATTGAAAAACTGTTTTTT. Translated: CATSRDPTGGIEKLFF.